This TCR beta chain is from a study of cytomegalovirus exposure and HLA in healthy donors. PCR primers comprised 60 Vbeta and 13 Jbeta primers. In the authors' workflow: As a later analysis found, there were tens of millions of unique TCR beta chains, of which some 10 million were shared. Here immunoSEQ multiplex PCR was the method, and the copy in TCRdb shows in-frame clones only, minus some. V and J calls plus clone size are reproduced from that table; the DNA served to infer D and trimming. The table has over 150,000 clones, about 80% seen once. This clone turned up a few times. Sequenced input: PBMCs. This TCR was sampled from a woman aged 25 to 39 in good health and CMV-seronegative.

The CDR3 DNA is TGTGCCAGCAGTCAGCAACAGGGAAATGAGCAGTTCTTC. Translated, it gives CASSQQQGNEQFF. This chain links TRBV11-2 with TRBJ2-1, with D possibly matching TRBD1 (6 bases). This CDR3 has 13 residues. Trimming cost V 6 bases and J 7 bases, with 13 bases left between them. The germline CDR1 and CDR2 sequences are SGHAT and FQNNGV.